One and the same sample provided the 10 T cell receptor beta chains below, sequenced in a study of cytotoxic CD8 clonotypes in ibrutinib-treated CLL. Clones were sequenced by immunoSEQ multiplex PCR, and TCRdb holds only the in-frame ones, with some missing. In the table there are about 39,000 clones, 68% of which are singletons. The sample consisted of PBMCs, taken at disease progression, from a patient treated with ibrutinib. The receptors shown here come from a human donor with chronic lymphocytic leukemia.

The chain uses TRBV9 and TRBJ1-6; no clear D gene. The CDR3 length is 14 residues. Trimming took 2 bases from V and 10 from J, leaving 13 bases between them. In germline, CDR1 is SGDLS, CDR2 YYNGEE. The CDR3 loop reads CASSVQESRSPLHF. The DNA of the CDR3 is TGTGCCAGCAGCGTCCAGGAAAGTCGGTCACCCCTCCACTTT.

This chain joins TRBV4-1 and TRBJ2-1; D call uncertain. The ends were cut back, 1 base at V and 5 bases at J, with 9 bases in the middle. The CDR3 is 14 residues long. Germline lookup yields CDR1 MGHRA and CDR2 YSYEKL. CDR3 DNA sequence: TGCGCCAGCAGCCAAGTTGTAAATAACAATGAGCAGTTCTTC. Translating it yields CASSQVVNNNEQFF.

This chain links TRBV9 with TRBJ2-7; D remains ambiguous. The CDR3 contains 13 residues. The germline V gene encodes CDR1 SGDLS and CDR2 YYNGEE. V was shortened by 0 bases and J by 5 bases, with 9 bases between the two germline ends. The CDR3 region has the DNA TGTGCCAGCAGCGTAGAGTTAGGGAACGAGCAGTACTTC. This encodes CASSVELGNEQYF.

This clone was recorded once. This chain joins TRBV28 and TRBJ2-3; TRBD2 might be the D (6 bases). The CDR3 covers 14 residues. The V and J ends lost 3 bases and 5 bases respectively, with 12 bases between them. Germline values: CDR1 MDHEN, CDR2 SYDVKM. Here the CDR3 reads CASSFPKTRDTQYF. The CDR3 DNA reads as TGTGCCAGCAGTTTCCCAAAGACTAGAGATACGCAGTATTTT. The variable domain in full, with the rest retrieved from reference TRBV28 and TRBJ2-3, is DVKVTQSSRYLVKRTGEKVFLECVQDMDHENMFWYRQDPGLGLRLIYFSYDVKMKEKGDIPEGYSVSREKKERFSLILESASTNQTSMYLCASSFPKTRDTQYFGPGTRLTVL.

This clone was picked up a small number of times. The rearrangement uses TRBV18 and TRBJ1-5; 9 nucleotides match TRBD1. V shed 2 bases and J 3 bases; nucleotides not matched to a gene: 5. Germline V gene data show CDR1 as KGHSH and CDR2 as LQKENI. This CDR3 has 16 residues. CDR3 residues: CASSPTTGGFNQPQHF. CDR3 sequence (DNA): TGTGCCAGCTCACCAACGACAGGGGGGTTCAATCAGCCCCAGCATTTT. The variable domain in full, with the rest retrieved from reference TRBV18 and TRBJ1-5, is NAGVMQNPRHLVRRRGQEARLRCSPMKGHSHVYWYRQLPEEGLKFMVYLQKENIIDESGMPKERFSAEFPKEGPSILRIQQVVRGDSAAYFCASSPTTGGFNQPQHFGDGTRLSIL.

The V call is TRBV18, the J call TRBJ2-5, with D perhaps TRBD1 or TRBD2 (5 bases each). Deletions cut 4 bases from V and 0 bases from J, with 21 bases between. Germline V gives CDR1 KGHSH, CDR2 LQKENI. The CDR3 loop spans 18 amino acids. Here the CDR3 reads CASSRPTTAGTYQETQYF. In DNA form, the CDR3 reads TGTGCCAGCTCACGACCTACGACAGCAGGGACGTACCAAGAGACCCAGTACTTC.

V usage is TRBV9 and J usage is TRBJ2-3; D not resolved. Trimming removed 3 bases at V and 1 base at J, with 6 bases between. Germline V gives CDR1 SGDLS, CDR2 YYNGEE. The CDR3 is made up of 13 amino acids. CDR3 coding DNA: TGTGCCAGCAGCGCCGCGGGCACAGATACGCAGTATTTT. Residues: CASSAAGTDTQYF. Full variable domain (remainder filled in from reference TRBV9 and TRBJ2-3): DSGVTQTPKHLITATGQRVTLRCSPRSGDLSVYWYQQSLDQGLQFLIQYYNGEERAKGNILERFSAQQFPDLHSELNLSSLELGDSALYFCASSAAGTDTQYFGPGTRLTVL.

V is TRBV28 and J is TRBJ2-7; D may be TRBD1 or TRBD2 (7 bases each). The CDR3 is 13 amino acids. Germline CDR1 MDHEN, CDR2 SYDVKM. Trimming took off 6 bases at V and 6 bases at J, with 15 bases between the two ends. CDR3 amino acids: CASRQGGGSEQYF. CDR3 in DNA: TGTGCCAGCAGACAGGGAGGGGGCAGCGAGCAGTACTTC.

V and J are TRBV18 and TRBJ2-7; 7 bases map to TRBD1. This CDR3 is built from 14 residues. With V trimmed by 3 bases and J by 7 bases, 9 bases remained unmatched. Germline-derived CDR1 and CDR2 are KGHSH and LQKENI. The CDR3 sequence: CASSPGDRVQEQYF. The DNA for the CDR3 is TGTGCCAGCTCACCTGGAGACAGGGTACAGGAGCAGTACTTC.

The CDR3 is CARQNTEAFF. CDR3 nucleotide sequence: TGTGCCAGACAGAACACTGAAGCTTTCTTT. The J gene is TRBJ1-1, the V gene TRBV5-4, with D hard to call. Deletions cut 8 bases from V and 1 base from J, with 3 bases between. The CDR3 sequence is 10 residues long. Per germline, CDR1 SGHNT and CDR2 YYREEE (reference sequence).